This record looks at one T cell receptor (beta chain) sequence and its context. Antigen specificity is unknown. The data were taken from a study of cytomegalovirus exposure and HLA in healthy donors. CDR1 and CDR2 from the germline V gene are SGHRS and YFSETQ. V lost 0 bases and J 2 bases, leaving 17 bases between the germline ends. The CDR3 consists of 17 residues. Vbeta (60) and Jbeta (13) primers were used in the PCR. Original analysis: Later work found 80 million or so unique TCR beta chains, with approximately 12 million shared. Sequencing used immunoSEQ multiplex PCR; TCRdb keeps in-frame clones, though not all of them. Clone size and V and J calls were adopted from that table, with D and trimming inferred from the DNA. The repertoire holds some 180,000 clones, 65% to 85% seen once, with approximately 2.9% in the top ten. The donors comprised healthy bone marrow donors. Findings and caveats of the study: V- and J-gene trimming in TCR beta was tied to a missense DCLRE1C variant by an analysis performed later. The study dropped some indistinguishable V segments, TRBV6-2 and TRBV6-3 among them.

The sample taken for sequencing was PBMCs. This sequence was found in a female donor in good health and CMV-seronegative. The rearrangement links TRBV5-1 to TRBJ1-1; D uncertain. CDR3 DNA: TGCGCCAGCAGCTTGGGTCTCCATGGTGTGAGTAACACTGAAGCTTTCTTT. Its translation is CASSLGLHGVSNTEAFF. The full variable domain, rest sourced from reference TRBV5-1 and TRBJ1-1, is KAGVTQTPRYLIKTRGQQVTLSCSPISGHRSVSWYQQTPGQGLQFLFEYFSETQRNKGNFPGRFSGRQFSNSRSEMNVSTLELGDSALYLCASSLGLHGVSNTEAFFGQGTRLTVV.